The next 30 T cell receptor beta chains were all read from a single sample in a study of T cell clones after liver transplantation. Produced via immunoSEQ multiplex PCR; TCRdb's table is partial and in-frame only. The sample lists around 100,000 clones; approximately 85% were seen once. The sequenced sample was CD4+ T cells from blood, obtained before liver transplant. The receptors were sampled from a human donor who received a liver transplant.

This chain joins TRBV2 and TRBJ2-5; D not certain. CDR1 and CDR2 (germline): SNHLY, FYNNEI. The CDR3 contains 11 residues. The V end was cut by 2 bases, the J end by 5 bases, with 3 bases between. CDR3 sequence reads: CASSEWETQYF. In DNA, the CDR3 is TGTGCCAGCAGTGAATGGGAGACCCAGTACTTC.

This CDR3 reads CASREFTNGPQHF. As DNA, the CDR3 is TGTGCCAGTCGGGAGTTTACGAATGGGCCCCAGCATTTT. The chain couples TRBV27 to TRBJ1-5; D gene uncertain. CDR3 length: 13 amino acids. Germline CDR1 and CDR2: MNHEY and SMNVEV (reference sequence). V was clipped by 9 bases and J by 9 bases, with 18 bases between them.

This chain connects TRBV28 to TRBJ2-1; no firm D call. The CDR3 runs to 14 residues. Germline CDR1 and CDR2: MDHEN and SYDVKM. V lost 2 bases and J 0 bases, leaving 5 bases between the germline ends. The CDR3 region is CASSLIASYNEQFF. The CDR3 DNA sequence: TGTGCCAGCAGTTTAATAGCCTCCTACAATGAGCAGTTCTTC.

V usage is TRBV7-9 and J usage is TRBJ1-4, with a weak D call TRBD1 (5 bases). This CDR3 has 15 residues. V lost 2 bases to trimming and J lost 1 base, with 8 bases between them. From germline, CDR1 is SEHNR and CDR2 FQNEAQ (reference sequence). DNA of the CDR3: TGTGCCAGCAGCTTACGTCAGGGAACTAATGAAAAACTGTTTTTT. Its translation: CASSLRQGTNEKLFF. Filled out from reference TRBV7-9 and TRBJ1-4, the complete variable domain reads DTGVSQNPRHKITKRGQNVTFRCDPISEHNRLYWYRQTLGQGPEFLTYFQNEAQLEKSRLLSDRFSAERPKGSFSTLEIQRTEQGDSAMYLCASSLRQGTNEKLFFGSGTQLSVL.

This clone was picked up a small number of times. The J gene is TRBJ2-7, the V gene TRBV6-5, with 8 bases identical to TRBD2. Germline values: CDR1 MNHEY, CDR2 SVGAGI. The CDR3 consists of 15 residues. The ends lost 0 bases at V and 4 bases at J; junction bases unmatched: 5. The DNA of the CDR3 is TGTGCCAGCAGTTACTCAGGACCGGGAGGGTACGAGCAGTACTTC. Translation: CASSYSGPGGYEQYF.

This sequence joins TRBV7-2 and TRBJ1-2; D is unclear. Germline assignment: CDR1 SGHTA and CDR2 FQGNSA. The CDR3 covers 13 residues. With 1 base removed from V and 3 bases from J, the gap between germline ends came to 6 bases. In nucleotides, the CDR3 is TGTGCCAGCAGCTTAGGGACGCACTATGGCTACACCTTC. It translates to CASSLGTHYGYTF.

The V and J genes are TRBV5-4 and TRBJ2-2, with D possibly being TRBD2 (5 bases). V was trimmed by 0 bases and J by 7 bases, leaving 16 bases between them. The germline gives CDR1 SGHNT, CDR2 YYREEE (reference sequence). This CDR3 comprises 16 residues. The CDR3 reads CASSLGGSRVGGELFF. CDR3 coding DNA: TGTGCCAGCAGCTTGGGAGGGAGTCGGGTTGGCGGGGAGCTGTTTTTT.

The chain uses TRBV7-2 and TRBJ1-2; TRBD1 is a possible D gene (5 bases). Germline V gene data show CDR1 as SGHTA and CDR2 as FQGNSA. Trimming pared 4 bases from V and 3 bases from J, leaving 9 bases between. The length of the CDR3 is 13 residues. CDR3 nucleotides: TGTGCCAGCAGCTCTTCAGGGTACTATGGCTACACCTTC. This sequence encodes CASSSSGYYGYTF.

The chain couples TRBV7-9 to TRBJ2-3; the match to TRBD2 covers 9 bases. CDR1 is SEHNR, CDR2 FQNEAQ, per germline (reference sequence). Losses at the gene ends were 5 bases for V and 3 bases for J; bases not matched to a gene: 6. The CDR3 contains 15 residues. The DNA for the CDR3 is TGTGCCAGCAGCCCTCAGGCGGGAGGGACAGATACGCAGTATTTT. It encodes CASSPQAGGTDTQYF.

Only a few counts were recorded for this clone. The J gene is TRBJ2-7, the V gene TRBV4-1; TRBD1 might be the D (6 bases). The germline V and J ends were trimmed by 4 bases and 2 bases, with 15 bases remaining between them. CDR3 length: 15 amino acids. Looked up from germline, CDR1 is MGHRA and CDR2 is YSYEKL. The CDR3 DNA is TGCGCCAGCAGCCCTCACCCAGCAGGGGCCTACGAGCAGTACTTC. Its translation is CASSPHPAGAYEQYF.

This chain uses TRBV19 with TRBJ2-7, with 11 bases matching TRBD1. The J segment lost 2 bases and the V segment lost 3 bases, leaving 3 bases of the junction unmatched. Germline V gene lookup returns CDR1 LNHDA and CDR2 SQIVND (reference sequence). This CDR3 contains 15 residues. CDR3 DNA: TGTGCCAGTAGTATCGGGACAGGGGGAGCCTACGAGCAGTACTTC. Translating gives CASSIGTGGAYEQYF.

The V call is TRBV4-1, the J call TRBJ1-2; TRBD1 aligns across 7 bases. The V gene end was trimmed by 4 bases and the J gene end by 5 bases; junction bases not matched to a gene: 10. Looked up from germline, CDR1 is MGHRA and CDR2 is YSYEKL. The CDR3 length is 15 residues. CDR3 amino acids: CASSLRQGERYGYTF. The CDR3 region has the DNA TGCGCCAGCAGCCTCCGACAGGGTGAGAGGTATGGCTACACCTTC.

The genes are TRBV5-1 and TRBJ1-4; D unresolved. The V gene lost 1 base and the J gene lost 0 bases, with 10 bases spanning the gap. The germline V gene encodes CDR1 SGHRS and CDR2 YFSETQ. CDR3 length equals 16 residues. CDR3 amino acids: CASSLWEEPTNEKLFF. In DNA, the CDR3 is TGCGCCAGCAGCTTGTGGGAAGAACCAACTAATGAAAAACTGTTTTTT.

This chain connects TRBV6-6 to TRBJ2-2; no clear D gene. Germline V CDR1 and CDR2: MNHNY, SVGAGI (reference sequence). V lost 9 bases and J 5 bases, leaving 16 bases between the germline ends. CDR3 size: 14 residues. CDR3 coding DNA: TGTGCCAGTCTGTGGGGAAGTTTGACCGGGGAGCTGTTTTTT. Amino acid sequence: CASLWGSLTGELFF.

V usage is TRBV6-1 and J usage is TRBJ1-2; TRBD1 matches 7 bases. V was pared by 9 bases and J by 4 bases, with 5 bases of the junction left unmatched. Germline V gene sequence: CDR1 MNHNS, CDR2 SASEGT. CDR3 length: 12 residues. CDR3 loop: CASVRDSYGYTF. In DNA, the CDR3 is TGTGCCAGTGTCCGGGACAGCTATGGCTACACCTTC.

The chain joins TRBV5-1 to TRBJ1-2; D remains ambiguous. V was trimmed by 5 bases and J by 2 bases, leaving 10 bases between them. Per germline, CDR1 SGHRS and CDR2 YFSETQ. This CDR3 region has 13 residues. In nucleotides, the CDR3 is TGCGCCAGCAGGGAGGACTCCAACTATGGCTACACCTTC. Encoded protein: CASREDSNYGYTF.

Only a few counts were recorded for this clone. The chain links TRBV2 to TRBJ1-2, with D unclear. Germline CDR1 and CDR2: SNHLY and FYNNEI. V dropped 7 bases and J dropped 7 bases, with 22 bases sitting between them. The CDR3 consists of 15 residues. The CDR3 region is CASKSGSFIGAGYTF. The CDR3 nucleotides read TGTGCCAGCAAGTCTGGCAGTTTCATCGGTGCTGGCTACACCTTC.

The rearrangement links TRBV18 to TRBJ1-5; D gene ambiguous. Germline CDR1 reads KGHSH; CDR2 reads LQKENI. This CDR3 is built from 14 residues. Trimming cost V 6 bases and J 0 bases, with 9 bases left between them. Here the CDR3 DNA reads TGTGCCAGCTCGCCCACGTATAGCAATCAGCCCCAGCATTTT. It yields the protein CASSPTYSNQPQHF.

This chain connects TRBV6-1 to TRBJ1-1; TRBD1 matches 7 bases. V shed 6 bases and J 1 base; nucleotides not matched to a gene: 5. CDR1 is MNHNS and CDR2 is SASEGT in the germline V gene. This CDR3 has 14 residues. The CDR3 nucleotides read TGTGCCAGCAGCTACAGGGGCGAGAACACTGAAGCTTTCTTT. It is translated as CASSYRGENTEAFF.

The rearrangement joins TRBV5-4 to TRBJ2-5, with 14 positions matching TRBD2. Per the germline V gene, CDR1 is SGHNT and CDR2 is YYREEE (reference sequence). Trimming removed 2 bases from V and 5 bases from J; junction bases left unmatched: 11. The CDR3 extends over 18 amino acids. CDR3 in amino acids: CASSFPQTSGRAGETQYF. The CDR3 coding sequence is TGTGCCAGCAGCTTCCCACAGACTAGCGGGAGGGCCGGGGAGACCCAGTACTTC.

As DNA, the CDR3 is TGTGCCAGCAGCTTGGCCGTGGCCGCCGAGACCCAGTACTTC. The encoded protein is CASSLAVAAETQYF. V gene TRBV5-5 combines with J gene TRBJ2-5; D gene unclear. CDR1 and CDR2 from the germline V gene are SGHKS and YYEKEE (reference sequence). This CDR3 comprises 14 residues. V lost 0 bases to trimming and J lost 5 bases, with 11 bases between them.

This sequence joins TRBV6-4 and TRBJ2-3; 12 bases align to TRBD2. The CDR3 is 18 amino acids. The germline V gene encodes CDR1 MRHNA and CDR2 SNTAGT. The J segment lost 0 bases and the V segment lost 5 bases, leaving 9 bases of the junction unmatched. The CDR3 nucleotides read TGTGCCAGCAGTAAACACCGGACTAGCGGGACTAGCACAGATACGCAGTATTTT. Residues: CASSKHRTSGTSTDTQYF.

The chain joins TRBV10-1 to TRBJ1-1, with D uncertain. The CDR3 is 14 residues long. The V gene lost 0 bases and the J gene lost 1 base, with 6 bases spanning the gap. The germline gives CDR1 WNHNN, CDR2 SYGVQD (reference sequence). The DNA of the CDR3 is TGCGCCAGCAGTGAGTCTACAACGAACACTGAAGCTTTCTTT. Translating gives CASSESTTNTEAFF.

The V gene is TRBV7-9, the J gene TRBJ2-2, with D tentatively TRBD1 or TRBD2 (6 bases each). Per germline, CDR1 SEHNR and CDR2 FQNEAQ (reference sequence). The CDR3 is 13 amino acids. Between the trimmed V and J ends, which lost 7 bases and 7 bases, there was a span of 13 bases. In DNA, the CDR3 is TGTGCCAGCAACCAGGGGCGGGGCGGGGAGCTGTTTTTT. Translated: CASNQGRGGELFF.

The V and J genes are TRBV28 and TRBJ2-7; 9 positions agree with TRBD1. There are 14 residues in the CDR3. Germline V gives CDR1 MDHEN, CDR2 SYDVKM. Germline trimming cut 6 bases from V and 3 bases from J; bases unmatched to any gene: 6. In nucleotides, the CDR3 is TGTGCCAGCAGAAAGACAGGGGGTGACTACGAGCAGTACTTC. Translated, it gives CASRKTGGDYEQYF.

V usage is TRBV9 and J usage is TRBJ1-3; D is unresolved. V lost 0 bases, J lost 3 bases, and 7 bases lay in between. There are 14 residues in the CDR3. Germline assignment: CDR1 SGDLS and CDR2 YYNGEE. CDR3 sequence (DNA): TGTGCCAGCAGCGTAGTGCCAGGTGGAAACACCATATATTTT. This translates into CASSVVPGGNTIYF.

J is TRBJ2-5 and V is TRBV7-9, with 12 bases matching TRBD1. CDR1 is SEHNR and CDR2 is FQNEAQ in the germline V gene (reference sequence). The CDR3 runs 18 residues. V lost 4 bases and J lost 3; bases outside the gene matches: 12. The CDR3 protein is CASSSGQGAMSPEETQYF. CDR3 bases: TGTGCCAGCAGCTCGGGACAGGGGGCTATGAGTCCTGAAGAGACCCAGTACTTC.

The genes are TRBV5-1 and TRBJ2-7, with a weak D call TRBD1 (5 bases). CDR1 is SGHRS, CDR2 YFSETQ, per germline. The CDR3 covers 14 residues. Deletions cut 0 bases from V and 6 bases from J, with 13 bases between. CDR3 amino acids: CASSLVGVQGEQYF. As DNA, the CDR3 is TGCGCCAGCAGCTTGGTAGGGGTCCAAGGCGAGCAGTACTTC.

The genes are TRBV27 and TRBJ2-5, with D perhaps matching TRBD2 (6 bases). Germline values: CDR1 MNHEY, CDR2 SMNVEV (reference sequence). The CDR3 sequence is 16 residues long. Trimming pared 5 bases from V and 2 bases from J, leaving 18 bases between. CDR3 region: CASSKSPGLTQETQYF. The CDR3 region has the DNA TGTGCCAGCAGTAAAAGTCCGGGACTGACGCAAGAGACCCAGTACTTC.

V gene TRBV19 combines with J gene TRBJ1-2, with D possibly matching TRBD1 (6 bases). Trimming pared 3 bases from V and 0 bases from J, leaving 11 bases between. CDR1 LNHDA and CDR2 SQIVND come from the germline V gene (reference sequence). This CDR3 is 15 amino acids long. CDR3 region: CASSIRDTTNYGYTF. In nucleotides, the CDR3 is TGTGCCAGTAGTATCCGGGACACCACTAACTATGGCTACACCTTC.